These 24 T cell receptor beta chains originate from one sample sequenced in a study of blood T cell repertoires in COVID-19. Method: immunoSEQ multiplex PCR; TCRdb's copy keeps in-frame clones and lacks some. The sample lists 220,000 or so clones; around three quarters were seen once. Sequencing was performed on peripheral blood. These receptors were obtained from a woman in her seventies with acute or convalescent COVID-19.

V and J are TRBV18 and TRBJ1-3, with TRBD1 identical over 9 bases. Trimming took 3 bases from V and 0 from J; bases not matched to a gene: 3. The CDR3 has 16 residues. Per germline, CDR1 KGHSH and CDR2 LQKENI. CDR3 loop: CASSPRDRDSGNTIYF. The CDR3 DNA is TGTGCCAGCTCACCCCGGGACAGGGACTCTGGAAACACCATATATTTT. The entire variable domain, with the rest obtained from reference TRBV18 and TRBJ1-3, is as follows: NAGVMQNPRHLVRRRGQEARLRCSPMKGHSHVYWYRQLPEEGLKFMVYLQKENIIDESGMPKERFSAEFPKEGPSILRIQQVVRGDSAAYFCASSPRDRDSGNTIYFGEGSWLTVV.

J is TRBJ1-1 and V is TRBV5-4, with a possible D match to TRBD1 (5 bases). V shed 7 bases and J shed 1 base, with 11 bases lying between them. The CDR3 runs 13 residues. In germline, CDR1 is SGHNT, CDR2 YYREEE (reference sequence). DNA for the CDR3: TGTGCCAGCCGCGACAGAGAGAACACTGAAGCTTTCTTT. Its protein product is CASRDRENTEAFF.

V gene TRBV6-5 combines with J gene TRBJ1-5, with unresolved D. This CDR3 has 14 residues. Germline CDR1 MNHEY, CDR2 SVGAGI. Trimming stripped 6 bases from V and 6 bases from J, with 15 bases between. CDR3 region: CASSIDTLLQPQHF. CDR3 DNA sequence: TGTGCCAGCAGCATCGACACGTTGCTTCAGCCCCAGCATTTT.

The chain's CDR3 is CASNLLDSPQHF. The CDR3 DNA reads TGTGCCAGCAACCTTCTCGACAGTCCCCAGCATTTT. V usage is TRBV6-5 and J usage is TRBJ1-5, with a weak D call TRBD1 (5 bases). V lost 7 bases to trimming and J lost 10 bases, with 14 bases between them. The germline V gene has CDR1 MNHEY and CDR2 SVGAGI. CDR3 length equals 12 residues.

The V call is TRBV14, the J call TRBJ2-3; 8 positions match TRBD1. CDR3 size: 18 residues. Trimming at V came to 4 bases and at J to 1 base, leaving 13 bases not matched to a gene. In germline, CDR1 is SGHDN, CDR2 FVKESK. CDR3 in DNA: TGTGCCAGCAGCCCGCTCCTCGGGGCGACAGGGGGCACAGATACGCAGTATTTT. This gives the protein CASSPLLGATGGTDTQYF.

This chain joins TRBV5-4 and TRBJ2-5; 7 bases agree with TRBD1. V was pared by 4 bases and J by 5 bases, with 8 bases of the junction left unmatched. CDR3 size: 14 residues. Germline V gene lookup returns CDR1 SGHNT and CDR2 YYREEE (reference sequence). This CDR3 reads CASSTEGAAETQYF. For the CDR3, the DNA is TGTGCCAGCAGCACAGAGGGGGCGGCGGAGACCCAGTACTTC.

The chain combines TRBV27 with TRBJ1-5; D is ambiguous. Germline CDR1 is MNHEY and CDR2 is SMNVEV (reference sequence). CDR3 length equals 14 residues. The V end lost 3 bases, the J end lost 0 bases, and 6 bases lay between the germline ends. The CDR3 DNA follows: TGTGCCAGCAGTTTCGGGATTAGCAATCAGCCCCAGCATTTT. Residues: CASSFGISNQPQHF.

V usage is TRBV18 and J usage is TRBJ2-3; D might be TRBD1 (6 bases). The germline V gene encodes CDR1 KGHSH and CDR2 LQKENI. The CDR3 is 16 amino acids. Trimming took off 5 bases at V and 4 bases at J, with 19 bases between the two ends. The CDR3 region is CASSETGTRQSDTQYF. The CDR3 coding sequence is TGTGCCAGCTCAGAAACCGGGACACGACAATCAGATACGCAGTATTTT.

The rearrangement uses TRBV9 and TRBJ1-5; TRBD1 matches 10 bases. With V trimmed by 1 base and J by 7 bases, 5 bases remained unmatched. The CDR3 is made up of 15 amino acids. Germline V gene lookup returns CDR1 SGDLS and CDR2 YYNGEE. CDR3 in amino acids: CASSVSGDRGQPQHF. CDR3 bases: TGTGCCAGCAGCGTATCGGGGGACAGGGGCCAGCCCCAGCATTTT.

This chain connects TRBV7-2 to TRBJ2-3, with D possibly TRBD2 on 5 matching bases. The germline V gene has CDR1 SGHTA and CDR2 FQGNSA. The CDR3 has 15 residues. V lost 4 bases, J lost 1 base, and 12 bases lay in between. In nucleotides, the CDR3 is TGTGCCAGCAGCTCTTGGGGAGAGGGCACAGATACGCAGTATTTT. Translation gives CASSSWGEGTDTQYF.

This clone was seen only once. This chain's CDR3 is CASSSGQAYNEQFF. The CDR3, as DNA: TGTGCCAGCAGCAGCGGACAAGCCTACAATGAGCAGTTCTTC. V usage is TRBV21-1 and J usage is TRBJ2-1; the table calls TRBD1, which could not be checked here. TRBV21-1 is an annotated pseudogene. The CDR3 loop spans 14 amino acids.

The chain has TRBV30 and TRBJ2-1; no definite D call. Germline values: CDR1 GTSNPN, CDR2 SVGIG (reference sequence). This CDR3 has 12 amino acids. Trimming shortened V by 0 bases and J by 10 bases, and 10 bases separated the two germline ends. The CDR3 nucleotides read TGTGCCTGGAGTGTTACAAACACCGAGCAGTTCTTC. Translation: CAWSVTNTEQFF. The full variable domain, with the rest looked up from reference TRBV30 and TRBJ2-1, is SQTIHQWPATLVQPVGSPLSLECTVEGTSNPNLYWYRQAAGRGLQLLFYSVGIGQISSEVPQNLSASRPQDRQFILSSKKLLLSDSGFYLCAWSVTNTEQFFGPGTRLTVL.

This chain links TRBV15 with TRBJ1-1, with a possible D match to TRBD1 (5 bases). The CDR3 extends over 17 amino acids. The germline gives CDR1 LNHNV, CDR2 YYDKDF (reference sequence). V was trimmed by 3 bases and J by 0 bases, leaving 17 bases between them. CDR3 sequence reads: CATSRSQGRAMNTEAFF. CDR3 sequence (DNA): TGTGCCACCAGCAGGTCGCAGGGCCGAGCCATGAACACTGAAGCTTTCTTT.

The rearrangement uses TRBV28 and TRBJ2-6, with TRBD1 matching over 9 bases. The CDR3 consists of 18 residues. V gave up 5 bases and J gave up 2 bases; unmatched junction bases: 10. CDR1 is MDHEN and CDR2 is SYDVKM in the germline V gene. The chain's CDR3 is CASSLRQGVSPGANVLTF. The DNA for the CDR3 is TGTGCCAGCAGTCTACGACAGGGGGTATCGCCTGGGGCCAACGTCCTGACTTTC.

The CDR3 bases are TGTGCCACCCCTTCGGGAAGCTCCTACAATGAGCAGTTCTTC. Encoded protein: CATPSGSSYNEQFF. The rearrangement links TRBV7-9 to TRBJ2-1; a weak D match, TRBD2 (5 bases). The V gene lost 10 bases and the J gene lost 0 bases, with 13 bases spanning the gap. The germline gives CDR1 SEHNR, CDR2 FQNEAQ (reference sequence). This CDR3 region has 14 residues.

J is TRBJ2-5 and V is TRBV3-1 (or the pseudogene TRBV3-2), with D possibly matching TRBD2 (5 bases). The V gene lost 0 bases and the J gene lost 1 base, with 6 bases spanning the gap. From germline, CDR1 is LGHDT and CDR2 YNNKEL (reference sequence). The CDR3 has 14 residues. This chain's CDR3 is CASSQEGLQETQYF. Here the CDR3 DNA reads TGTGCCAGCAGCCAAGAAGGACTCCAAGAGACCCAGTACTTC.

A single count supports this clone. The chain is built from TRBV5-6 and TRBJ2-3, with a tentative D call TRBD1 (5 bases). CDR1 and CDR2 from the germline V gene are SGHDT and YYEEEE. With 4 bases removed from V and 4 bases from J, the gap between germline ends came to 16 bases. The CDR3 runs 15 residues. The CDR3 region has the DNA TGTGCCAGCAGCCCGTCAGGGTTCGTGGCAGATACGCAGTATTTT. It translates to CASSPSGFVADTQYF.

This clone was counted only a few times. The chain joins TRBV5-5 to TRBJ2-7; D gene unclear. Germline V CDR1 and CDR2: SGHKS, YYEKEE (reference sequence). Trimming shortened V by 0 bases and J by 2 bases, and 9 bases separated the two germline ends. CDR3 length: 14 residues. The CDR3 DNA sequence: TGTGCCAGCAGCTTGGGAGGTCCCGCCTACGAGCAGTACTTC. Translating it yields CASSLGGPAYEQYF.

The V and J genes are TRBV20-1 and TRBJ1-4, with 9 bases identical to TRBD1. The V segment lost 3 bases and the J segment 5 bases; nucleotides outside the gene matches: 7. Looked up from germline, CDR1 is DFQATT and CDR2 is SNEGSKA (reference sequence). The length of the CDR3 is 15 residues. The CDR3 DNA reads TGCAGTGCTAGTGCCCCGGGACAGGGCAATGAAAAACTGTTTTTT. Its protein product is CSASAPGQGNEKLFF.

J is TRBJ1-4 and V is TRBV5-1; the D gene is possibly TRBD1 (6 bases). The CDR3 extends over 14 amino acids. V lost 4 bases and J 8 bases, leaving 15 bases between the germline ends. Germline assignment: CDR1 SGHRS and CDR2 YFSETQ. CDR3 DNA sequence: TGCGCCAGCAGCCCACAGGGCGAGGGGGAAAAACTGTTTTTT. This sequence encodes CASSPQGEGEKLFF.

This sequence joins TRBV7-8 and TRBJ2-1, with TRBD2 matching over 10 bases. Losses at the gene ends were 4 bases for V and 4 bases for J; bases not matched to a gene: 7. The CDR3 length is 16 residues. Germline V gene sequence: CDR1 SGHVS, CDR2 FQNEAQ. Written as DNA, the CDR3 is TGTGCCAGCAGCTGGGGGACTAGCGCTACATACAATGAGCAGTTCTTC. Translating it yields CASSWGTSATYNEQFF.

The CDR3 reads CASSLAYPLQGMNDEKLFF. The DNA for the CDR3 is TGTGCCAGCAGCTTAGCGTACCCCTTGCAGGGGATGAATGATGAAAAACTGTTTTTT. The gene calls are TRBV11-1 and TRBJ1-4; D possibly corresponds to TRBD1 (6 bases). The CDR3 contains 19 residues. The V end was cut by 0 bases, the J end by 6 bases, with 23 bases between. Germline V gene data show CDR1 as SGHAT and CDR2 as FQDESV (reference sequence). The whole variable domain, remainder taken from reference TRBV11-1 and TRBJ1-4, is EAEVAQSPRYKITEKSQAVAFWCDPISGHATLYWYRQILGQGPELLVQFQDESVVDDSQLPKDRFSAERLKGVDSTLKIQPAELGDSAMYLCASSLAYPLQGMNDEKLFFGSGTQLSVL.

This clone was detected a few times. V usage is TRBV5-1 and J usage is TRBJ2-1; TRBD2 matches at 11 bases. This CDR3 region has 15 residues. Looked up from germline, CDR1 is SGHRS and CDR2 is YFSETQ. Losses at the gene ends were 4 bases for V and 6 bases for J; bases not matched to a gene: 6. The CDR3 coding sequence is TGCGCCAGCAGCCTTACTAGCGGGGGTGCCAATGAGCAGTTCTTC. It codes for CASSLTSGGANEQFF.

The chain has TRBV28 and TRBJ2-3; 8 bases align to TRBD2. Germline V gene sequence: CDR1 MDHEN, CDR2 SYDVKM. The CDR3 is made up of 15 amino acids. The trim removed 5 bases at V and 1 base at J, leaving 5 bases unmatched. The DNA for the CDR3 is TGTGCCAGCAGTCTCCCGACTAGCGGCACAGATACGCAGTATTTT. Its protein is CASSLPTSGTDTQYF.